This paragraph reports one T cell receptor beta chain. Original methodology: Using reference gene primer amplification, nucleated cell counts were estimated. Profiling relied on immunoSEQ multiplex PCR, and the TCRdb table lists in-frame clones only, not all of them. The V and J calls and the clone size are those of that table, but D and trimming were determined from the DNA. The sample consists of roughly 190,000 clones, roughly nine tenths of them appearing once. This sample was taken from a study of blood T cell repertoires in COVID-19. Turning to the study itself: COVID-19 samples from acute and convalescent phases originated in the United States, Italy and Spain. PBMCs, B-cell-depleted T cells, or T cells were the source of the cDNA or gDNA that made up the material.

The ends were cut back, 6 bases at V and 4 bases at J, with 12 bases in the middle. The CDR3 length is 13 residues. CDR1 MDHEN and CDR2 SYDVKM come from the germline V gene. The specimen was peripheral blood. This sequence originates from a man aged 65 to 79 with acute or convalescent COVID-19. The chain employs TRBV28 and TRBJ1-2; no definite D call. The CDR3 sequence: CASSHPRVYGYTF. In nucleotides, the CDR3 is TGTGCCAGCAGCCACCCGAGGGTCTATGGCTACACCTTC.